This T cell receptor (beta chain) was sequenced during a study of blood T cell repertoires in COVID-19. Background on the study: COVID-19 samples collected from the United States, Italy and Spain covered acute and convalescent phases. Sources were T cells, B-cell-depleted T cells, or PBMCs; the material itself was cDNA or gDNA.

V was shortened by 5 bases and J by 7 bases, with 17 bases between the two germline ends. Looked up from germline, CDR1 is SGHVS and CDR2 is FQNEAQ. The CDR3 runs 15 residues. Per the original methods: From reference gene primer amplification, estimates of nucleated cell counts were derived. This table comes from immunoSEQ multiplex PCR, and its TCRdb copy is limited to in-frame clones, with some not included. That table supplies the V and J calls and clone size; D and trimming were determined from the DNA. The sample has 120,000 or so clones; 88% are singletons. This chain links TRBV7-8 with TRBJ2-2; possibly TRBD1 for D (8 bases). This clonotype was obtained from a woman between 50 and 59 years old with active or convalescent COVID-19. The sequenced sample was peripheral blood. The CDR3 DNA reads as TGTGCCAGCAGCAACCCGGACAGGGACTACGGGGAGCTGTTTTTT. Protein: CASSNPDRDYGELFF. Full variable domain (remainder filled in from reference TRBV7-8 and TRBJ2-2): GAGVSQSPRYKVAKRGQDVALRCDPISGHVSLFWYQQALGQGPEFLTYFQNEAQLDKSGLPSDRFFAERPEGSVSTLKIQRTQQEDSAVYLCASSNPDRDYGELFFGEGSRLTVL.